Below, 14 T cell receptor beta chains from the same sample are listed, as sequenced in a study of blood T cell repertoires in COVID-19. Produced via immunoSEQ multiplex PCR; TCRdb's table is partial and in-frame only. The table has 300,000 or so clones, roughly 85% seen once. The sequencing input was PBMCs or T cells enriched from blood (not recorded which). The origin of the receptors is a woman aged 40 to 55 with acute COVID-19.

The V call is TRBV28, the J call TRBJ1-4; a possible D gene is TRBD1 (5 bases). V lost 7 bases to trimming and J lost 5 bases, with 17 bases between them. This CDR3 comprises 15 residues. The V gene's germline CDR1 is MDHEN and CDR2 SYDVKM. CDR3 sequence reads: CASTRPGIRNEKLFF. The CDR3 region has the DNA TGTGCCAGCACCCGACCAGGGATCAGGAATGAAAAACTGTTTTTT. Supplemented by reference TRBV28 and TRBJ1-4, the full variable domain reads DVKVTQSSRYLVKRTGEKVFLECVQDMDHENMFWYRQDPGLGLRLIYFSYDVKMKEKGDIPEGYSVSREKKERFSLILESASTNQTSMYLCASTRPGIRNEKLFFGSGTQLSVL.

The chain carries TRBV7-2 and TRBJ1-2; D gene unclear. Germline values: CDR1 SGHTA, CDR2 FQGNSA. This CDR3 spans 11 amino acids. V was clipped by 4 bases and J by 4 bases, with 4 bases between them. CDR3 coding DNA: TGTGCCAGCAGCTGGAGCTATGGCTACACCTTC. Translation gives CASSWSYGYTF.

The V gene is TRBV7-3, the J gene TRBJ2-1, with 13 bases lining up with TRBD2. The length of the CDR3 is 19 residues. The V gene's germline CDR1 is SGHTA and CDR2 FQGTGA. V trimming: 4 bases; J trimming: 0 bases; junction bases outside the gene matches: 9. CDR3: CASSSEGLAGASSYNEQFF. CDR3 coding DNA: TGTGCCAGCAGCTCGGAAGGACTAGCGGGGGCAAGCTCCTACAATGAGCAGTTCTTC.

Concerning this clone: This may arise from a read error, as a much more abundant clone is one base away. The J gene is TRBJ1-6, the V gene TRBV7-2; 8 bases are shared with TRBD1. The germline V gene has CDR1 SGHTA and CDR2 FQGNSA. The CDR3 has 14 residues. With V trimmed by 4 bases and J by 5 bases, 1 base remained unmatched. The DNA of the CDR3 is TGTGCCAGCAGCTCGGACAGGGATAATTCACCCCTCCACTTT. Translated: CASSSDRDNSPLHF.

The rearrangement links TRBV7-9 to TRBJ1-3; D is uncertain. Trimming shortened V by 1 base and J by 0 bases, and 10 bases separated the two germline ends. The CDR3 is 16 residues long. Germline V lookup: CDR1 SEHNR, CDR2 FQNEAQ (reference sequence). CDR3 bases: TGTGCCAGCAGCTTAGTGTGGGAGAGCTCTGGAAACACCATATATTTT. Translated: CASSLVWESSGNTIYF.

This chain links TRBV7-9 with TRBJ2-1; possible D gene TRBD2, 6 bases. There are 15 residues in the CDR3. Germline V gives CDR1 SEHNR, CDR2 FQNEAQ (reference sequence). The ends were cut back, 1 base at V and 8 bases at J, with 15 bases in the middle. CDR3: CASSLVLSGSYEQFF. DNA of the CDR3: TGTGCCAGCAGCTTAGTCCTGTCCGGGAGCTATGAGCAGTTCTTC. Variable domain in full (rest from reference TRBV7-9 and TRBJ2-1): DTGVSQNPRHKITKRGQNVTFRCDPISEHNRLYWYRQTLGQGPEFLTYFQNEAQLEKSRLLSDRFSAERPKGSFSTLEIQRTEQGDSAMYLCASSLVLSGSYEQFFGPGTRLTVL.

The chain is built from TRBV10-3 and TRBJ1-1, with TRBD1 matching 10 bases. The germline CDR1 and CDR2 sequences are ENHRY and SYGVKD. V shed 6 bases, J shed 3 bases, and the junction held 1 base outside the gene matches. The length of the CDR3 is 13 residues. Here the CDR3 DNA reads TGTGCCATCAGAGGGACAGGGGACACTGAAGCTTTCTTT. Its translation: CAIRGTGDTEAFF.

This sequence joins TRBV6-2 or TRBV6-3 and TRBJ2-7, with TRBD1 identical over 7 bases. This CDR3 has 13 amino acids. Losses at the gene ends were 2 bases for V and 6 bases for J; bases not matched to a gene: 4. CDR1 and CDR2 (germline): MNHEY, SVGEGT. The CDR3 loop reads CASSYTDRVEQYF. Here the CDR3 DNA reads TGTGCCAGCAGTTACACCGACAGGGTCGAGCAGTACTTC.

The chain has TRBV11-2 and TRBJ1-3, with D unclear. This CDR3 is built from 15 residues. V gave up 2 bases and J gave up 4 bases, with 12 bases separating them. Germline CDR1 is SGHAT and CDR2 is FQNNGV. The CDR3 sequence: CASSLTPPGGNTIYF. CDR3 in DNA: TGTGCCAGCAGCTTAACCCCCCCTGGCGGAAACACCATATATTTT.

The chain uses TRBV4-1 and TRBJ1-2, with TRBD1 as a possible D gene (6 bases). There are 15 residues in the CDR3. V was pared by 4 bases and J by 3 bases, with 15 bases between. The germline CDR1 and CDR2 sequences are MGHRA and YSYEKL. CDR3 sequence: CASSPLLGTYYGYTF. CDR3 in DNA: TGCGCCAGCAGCCCCTTACTCGGGACATACTATGGCTACACCTTC.

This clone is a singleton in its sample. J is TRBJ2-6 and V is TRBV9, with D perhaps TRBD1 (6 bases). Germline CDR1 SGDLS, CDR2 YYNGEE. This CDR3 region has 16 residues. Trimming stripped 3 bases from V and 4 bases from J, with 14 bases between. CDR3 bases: TGTGCCAGCAGCGCCACAGGGTCTCTGGGGGCCAACGTCCTGACTTTC. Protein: CASSATGSLGANVLTF. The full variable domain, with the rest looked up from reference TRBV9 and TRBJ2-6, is DSGVTQTPKHLITATGQRVTLRCSPRSGDLSVYWYQQSLDQGLQFLIQYYNGEERAKGNILERFSAQQFPDLHSELNLSSLELGDSALYFCASSATGSLGANVLTFGAGSRLTVL.

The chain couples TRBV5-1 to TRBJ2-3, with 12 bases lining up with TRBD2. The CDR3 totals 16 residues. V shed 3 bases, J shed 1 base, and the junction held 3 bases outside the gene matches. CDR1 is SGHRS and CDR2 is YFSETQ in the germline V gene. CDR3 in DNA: TGCGCCAGCAGCTGGGCTAGCGGGAGGGGCACAGATACGCAGTATTTT. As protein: CASSWASGRGTDTQYF.

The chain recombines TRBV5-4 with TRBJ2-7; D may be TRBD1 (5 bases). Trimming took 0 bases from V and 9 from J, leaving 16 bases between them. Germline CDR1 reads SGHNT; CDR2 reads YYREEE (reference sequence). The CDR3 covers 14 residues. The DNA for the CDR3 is TGTGCCAGCAGCTTGGAAGGGGATGGACGTTCGCAGTACTTC. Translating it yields CASSLEGDGRSQYF.

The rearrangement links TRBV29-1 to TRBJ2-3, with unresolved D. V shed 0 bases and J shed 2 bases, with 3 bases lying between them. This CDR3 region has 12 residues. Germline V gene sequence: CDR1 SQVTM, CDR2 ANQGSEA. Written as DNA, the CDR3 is TGCAGCGTTGAAGACTACACAGATACGCAGTATTTT. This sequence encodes CSVEDYTDTQYF.